These T cell receptor beta chains were read from a single sample in a study of CD8+ T cells in alopecia areata. Clones were sequenced by immunoSEQ multiplex PCR, and TCRdb holds only the in-frame ones, with some missing. The repertoire has 65,000 to 100,000 clones, 45% to 60% of them found once; the top ten carry around 5%. The sample was NKG2D-high CD8+ T cells sorted from blood. The receptors shown here come from a human donor with alopecia areata. Each CDR3 is given with its conserved first and last residue. The D gene is left open where the match is weak. Not all rows give a size; the values are once, few, many and, for expanded clones, a class.

NA	NA	TRBJ2-7	TRBV27	14	TGTGCCAGCAGTTTAAAAGTGACAGGCTACGAGCAGTACTTC	CASSLKVTGYEQYF
NA	few	TRBJ1-3	TRBV7-8	15	TGTGCCAGCAGCGTAGGTGGGGCTGCAGGAAACACCATATATTTT	CASSVGGAAGNTIYF
TRBD2	NA	TRBJ2-3	TRBV30	17	TGTGCCTGGAGTGAAACTAGCGGGGTAATTCATCCAGATACGCAGTATTTT	CAWSETSGVIHPDTQYF
NA	NA	TRBJ2-7	TRBV5-1	13	TGCGCCAGCAGCTTGGATCTCACCTACGAGCAGTACTTC	CASSLDLTYEQYF
NA	few	TRBJ2-1	TRBV29-1	12	TGCAGCGTTTACCGGGCAAGTGGTGAGCAGTTCTTC	CSVYRASGEQFF
NA	NA	TRBJ2-5	TRBV7-2	12	TGTGCCAGCAGGCCGCAGCAAGAGACCCAGTACTTC	CASRPQQETQYF
NA	NA	TRBJ1-1	TRBV5-6	12	TGTGCCAGCAGCTTCCCGGGAGACGAAGCTTTCTTT	CASSFPGDEAFF
NA	few	TRBJ2-5	TRBV29-1	14	TGCAGCGTTGGAACAGCGTCGTACCAAGAGACCCAGTACTTC	CSVGTASYQETQYF
NA	NA	TRBJ2-5	TRBV29-1	14	TGCAGCGTTGAGGTGGGAACGTACCAAGAGACCCAGTACTTC	CSVEVGTYQETQYF
NA	NA	TRBJ2-1	TRBV9	13	TGTGCCAGCAGCGTATCGGCTAGCCGTGAGCAGTTCTTC	CASSVSASREQFF